This entry is about one TCR beta chain. Its antigen is not yet known. Base qualities are missing; no much larger clone stands one base away. In the ophthalmopathy patients, disease was moderately to severely active, with a Clinical Activity Score of 3 or more, a NOSPECS grade of 4 or more, and a duration of less than 3 months. Patients with uncontrolled infections, other autoimmune diseases, pregnancy or lactation were excluded. Diagnoses were established on the basis of clinical symptoms, serum thyroxine and TRAb, thyroid ultrasound, and orbital computed tomography. PBMCs were separated from roughly 10 ml of fresh peripheral blood using Ficoll-Paque density gradient centrifugation. Trizol reagent was used to extract total RNA, and RNA quality was then checked on an Agilent 2100 Bioanalyzer. This specimen belongs to a study of T cells in Graves' hyperthyroidism and ophthalmopathy (dated by TCRdb to the late 2010s). About the full investigation: Peripheral blood samples were taken at initial diagnosis, before any treatment was given. To identify TCR V-J signatures that set the groups apart, the researchers used a discovery cohort of 95 to 100 patients, made up of 40 to 45 with Graves' ophthalmopathy and about 59 with stable Graves' hyperthyroidism. Prospective prediction of ophthalmopathy was tested in an independent validation cohort consisting of under 20 hyperthyroidism patients and more than 15 patients who later progressed to ophthalmopathy. The 100 or so discovery patients were randomly divided into training and test sets at a 7:3 ratio. The study also compared thyroid tissue and blood T-cell repertoires from five or six Graves' hyperthyroidism patients. After sampling, hyperthyroidism patients received methimazole starting at 30 mg daily, and ophthalmopathy patients received high-dose intravenous methylprednisolone. The paper describes TCR Vbeta CDR3 sequencing of more than 120 peripheral blood samples, made up of 43 ophthalmopathy patients, around 73 hyperthyroidism patients and about 17 progressor patients. Findings and caveats that apply to the study as a whole: During validation, the model predicted progression to ophthalmopathy a median of approximately 6 months ahead of onset, with approximately 71% sensitivity and almost 75% specificity. In cross-validation, a model built on a 13 V-J signature told ophthalmopathy apart from stable hyperthyroidism with roughly 87% sensitivity and roughly 81% specificity, and in testing the same model reached 80%/75%. Most expanded thyroid clonotypes (frequency above 0.001) were also found in blood, which suggests that blood repertoires may mirror thyroid immune responses. No statistical method was used to fix the sample size in advance, and group allocation was not hidden from the investigators.

The V and J ends are trimmed by 4 bases and 5 bases, leaving 9 bases between them. Via the germline V gene, CDR1 is MNHNS and CDR2 SASEGT. Its CDR3 holds 12 amino acids, cysteine through phenylalanine. The DNA shown is the 36-base CDR3, in frame from base 1. The TCR beta CDR3 regions were amplified from RNA transcripts. A first-round RT-PCR of the TCR CDR3 used the HTBI primer set with the Qiagen OneStep RT-PCR kit. Libraries were constructed in a second round of multiplex PCR, after which size selection and purification were carried out. The libraries were sequenced on an Illumina HiSeq2000 using paired-end 100 bp reads. Processing in the source paper ran as follows. SOAPnuke was used to process the raw data, removing reads that contained adapters or uncalled bases, had a mean Phred below 15, or lacked an exact match to the constant primer or identifier. COPE v1.2.5 was used to merge high-quality paired reads, and clonotypes were defined as unique nucleotide sequences. MiTCR v1.1 was used to align the clonotypes against IMGT TRBV, TRBD and TRBJ reference segments. Analysis was restricted to V-J combinations with a frequency above 0.0001, which covered about 99% of repertoires. A TCS score was defined as the ratio of F50 (clonal expansion) to E x V (chaos), with BLOSUM62-based TCRdist applied between CDR3 peptides within each V-J. Welch's t-statistics and random forest reduced fewer than 600 V-J features to 10 to 15, which were used in a naive Bayes classifier (R e1071). TCRdb reran the public reads through fastp at Q25 and MiXCR, keeping productive beta chains. Each entry merges the rows of one CDR3 protein and shows their most common DNA and genes. These V and J calls originate from TCRdb's pipeline instead of the authors' own analysis. The sample has about 270,000 distinct CDR3 sequences on record, approximately 25% of them singletons. The ten biggest clones cover roughly 35% of the sample.

This TCR was sampled from a woman aged 40 to 49 with Graves' ophthalmopathy. Input material: blood. The sequence links TRBV6-1 to TRBJ2-7, with no confident D gene call. The CDR3 corresponds to CASSGDENEQYF. The DNA sequence is given as TGTGCCAGCAGTGGAGATGAGAACGAGCAGTACTTC.